A selection of T cell receptor beta chains follows, all from one sample in a study of cytomegalovirus exposure and HLA in healthy donors. Here immunoSEQ multiplex PCR was the method, and the copy in TCRdb shows in-frame clones only, minus some. In the table there are 100,000 to 120,000 clones, around 74% of which are singletons. Sequences were obtained from PBMCs. These receptors all stem from a man aged 35 to 55 in good health and CMV-seronegative. CDR3s include the opening cysteine and the closing phenylalanine or tryptophan. D genes are given only for firm matches. The size of a clone is reported for some rows only, either as once, few or many, or as a class for expanded clones.

v_gene: TRBV25-1; abundance: -; d_gene: -; j_gene: TRBJ2-2; len: 14; CDR3nt: TGTGCCAGCAGTGTTGACAGCCTAACCGGGGAGCTGTTTTTT; CDR3aa: CASSVDSLTGELFF
v_gene: TRBV30; abundance: -; d_gene: -; j_gene: TRBJ1-3; len: 13; CDR3nt: TGTGCCAGACGGGGGTCCAATAGGGACACCATATATTTT; CDR3aa: CARRGSNRDTIYF
v_gene: TRBV4-2; abundance: -; d_gene: TRBD1; j_gene: TRBJ2-2; len: 15; CDR3nt: TGTGCCAGCACCCAAGGGACAGGGAGTTCCGGGGAGCTGTTTTTT; CDR3aa: CASTQGTGSSGELFF
v_gene: TRBV4-2; abundance: once; d_gene: -; j_gene: TRBJ1-4; len: 14; CDR3nt: TGTGCCAGCAGCCAAGGACAGGACTTTGAAAAACTGTTTTTT; CDR3aa: CASSQGQDFEKLFF
v_gene: TRBV12-5; abundance: few; d_gene: -; j_gene: TRBJ2-1; len: 12; CDR3nt: TGTGCTAGTGGTCCGCGATGGAATGAGCAGTTCTTC; CDR3aa: CASGPRWNEQFF
v_gene: TRBV5-1; abundance: -; d_gene: TRBD1; j_gene: TRBJ2-7; len: 14; CDR3nt: TGCGCCAGCAGCTTTGACAGGGGGCGGGTCGAGCAGTACTTC; CDR3aa: CASSFDRGRVEQYF
v_gene: TRBV30; abundance: -; d_gene: -; j_gene: TRBJ2-3; len: 15; CDR3nt: TGTGCCTGGAGTCCAGGGGCGGGAGCGAAAGATACGCAGTATTTT; CDR3aa: CAWSPGAGAKDTQYF
v_gene: TRBV30; abundance: -; d_gene: -; j_gene: TRBJ1-5; len: 15; CDR3nt: TGTGCCTGGAGTGCCGGGATGTTGGGCAATCAGCCCCAGCATTTT; CDR3aa: CAWSAGMLGNQPQHF
v_gene: TRBV5-3; abundance: -; d_gene: -; j_gene: TRBJ1-4; len: 14; CDR3nt: TGTGCCAGAAGCTTTGGACAGCCTAATGAAAAACTGTTTTTT; CDR3aa: CARSFGQPNEKLFF
v_gene: TRBV27; abundance: -; d_gene: TRBD1; j_gene: TRBJ2-1; len: 14; CDR3nt: TGTGCCAGCAGTCCGGACAGGGGGCTACATGAGCAGTTCTTC; CDR3aa: CASSPDRGLHEQFF
v_gene: TRBV30; abundance: -; d_gene: -; j_gene: TRBJ1-6; len: 14; CDR3nt: TGTGCCTGGAGTAAAGGATCGGGGAATTCACCCCTCCACTTT; CDR3aa: CAWSKGSGNSPLHF
v_gene: TRBV27; abundance: -; d_gene: -; j_gene: TRBJ1-4; len: 14; CDR3nt: TGTGCCAGCAGACAAACAGGGTGGGAGGAAAAACTGTTTTTT; CDR3aa: CASRQTGWEEKLFF
v_gene: TRBV28; abundance: -; d_gene: TRBD1; j_gene: TRBJ2-3; len: 14; CDR3nt: TGTGCCAGCGAGGGGGCAGAGAGCACAGATACGCAGTATTTT; CDR3aa: CASEGAESTDTQYF
v_gene: TRBV7-8; abundance: -; d_gene: TRBD1; j_gene: TRBJ2-1; len: 12; CDR3nt: TGTGCCAGCAGCTCCCGGACAGGGTGGGAGTTCTTC; CDR3aa: CASSSRTGWEFF
v_gene: TRBV5-1; abundance: -; d_gene: TRBD2; j_gene: TRBJ2-2; len: 16; CDR3nt: TGCGCCAGCTCGCCGGGACTAGCGGGAGTGGTCGGGGAGCTGTTTTTT; CDR3aa: CASSPGLAGVVGELFF
v_gene: TRBV11-2; abundance: few; d_gene: TRBD1; j_gene: TRBJ1-1; len: 17; CDR3nt: TGTGCCAGCAGCTTACTGGGACAGGGGGCAGGGAACACTGAAGCTTTCTTT; CDR3aa: CASSLLGQGAGNTEAFF
v_gene: TRBV2; abundance: -; d_gene: TRBD1; j_gene: TRBJ1-3; len: 16; CDR3nt: TGTGCCAGCAGTGGGACAGGGGAACTCTCTGGAAACACCATATATTTT; CDR3aa: CASSGTGELSGNTIYF
v_gene: TRBV27; abundance: -; d_gene: TRBD2; j_gene: TRBJ2-3; len: 13; CDR3nt: TGTGCCAGCGTGGCGGGAGTTGGGGATACGCAGTATTTT; CDR3aa: CASVAGVGDTQYF
v_gene: TRBV10-1; abundance: -; d_gene: TRBD2; j_gene: TRBJ2-3; len: 17; CDR3nt: TGCGCCAGCAGTGTGGGGGGAGCTAGCGGGAGTTTGAATACGCAGTATTTT; CDR3aa: CASSVGGASGSLNTQYF
v_gene: TRBV14; abundance: -; d_gene: TRBD1; j_gene: TRBJ1-2; len: 16; CDR3nt: TGTGCCAGCAGCCCCCGGGGGCGACAGGGAGGTAATGGCTACACCTTC; CDR3aa: CASSPRGRQGGNGYTF
v_gene: TRBV7-8; abundance: -; d_gene: TRBD2; j_gene: TRBJ2-7; len: 15; CDR3nt: TGTGCCAGCAGACAAGGGGCTAGCGGGTGGTACGAGCAGTACTTC; CDR3aa: CASRQGASGWYEQYF
v_gene: TRBV6-5; abundance: -; d_gene: -; j_gene: TRBJ2-3; len: 14; CDR3nt: TGTGCCAGCAGCCCTAGACCCGGCACAGATACGCAGTATTTT; CDR3aa: CASSPRPGTDTQYF
v_gene: TRBV5-1; abundance: -; d_gene: -; j_gene: TRBJ1-1; len: 14; CDR3nt: TGCGCCAGCAGCCCCCAGGGTTTGGGCACTGAAGCTTTCTTT; CDR3aa: CASSPQGLGTEAFF
v_gene: TRBV6-1; abundance: -; d_gene: TRBD1; j_gene: TRBJ1-5; len: 14; CDR3nt: TGTGCCACAACCACAGGGGGCGGGTATCAGCCCCAGCATTTT; CDR3aa: CATTTGGGYQPQHF
v_gene: TRBV6-5; abundance: many; d_gene: -; j_gene: TRBJ2-1; len: 14; CDR3nt: TGTGCCAGCAGTTACGGGTCTAGCTACAATGAGCAGTTCTTC; CDR3aa: CASSYGSSYNEQFF